This TCR beta chain was sequenced during a study of cytomegalovirus exposure and HLA in healthy donors. General study findings and limits: With high specificity and sensitivity, the classifier reportedly diagnosed cytomegalovirus status.

Trimming cost V 3 bases and J 5 bases; bases outside gene matches: 10. This CDR3 has 17 amino acids. Germline V lookup: CDR1 MNHNS, CDR2 SASEGT. This clone occurred a few times. The antigen remains unidentified. At the time of sampling, donors were nominally healthy, though unrecorded immune exposures were likely. The primer mix had 60 Vbeta and 13 Jbeta primers. Some clones are missing from TCRdb's copy, which holds only in-frame ones; the method was immunoSEQ multiplex PCR. This table holds 95,000 to 110,000 clones, 77% found once. The chain recombines TRBV6-1 with TRBJ2-1; 10 bases line up with TRBD2. Sequenced: PBMCs. The source is a male donor in good health and CMV-seronegative. CDR3 nucleotides: TGTGCCAGCAGTGAGACCCACGGGACTAGCGCTCACAATGAGCAGTTCTTC. Residues: CASSETHGTSAHNEQFF.